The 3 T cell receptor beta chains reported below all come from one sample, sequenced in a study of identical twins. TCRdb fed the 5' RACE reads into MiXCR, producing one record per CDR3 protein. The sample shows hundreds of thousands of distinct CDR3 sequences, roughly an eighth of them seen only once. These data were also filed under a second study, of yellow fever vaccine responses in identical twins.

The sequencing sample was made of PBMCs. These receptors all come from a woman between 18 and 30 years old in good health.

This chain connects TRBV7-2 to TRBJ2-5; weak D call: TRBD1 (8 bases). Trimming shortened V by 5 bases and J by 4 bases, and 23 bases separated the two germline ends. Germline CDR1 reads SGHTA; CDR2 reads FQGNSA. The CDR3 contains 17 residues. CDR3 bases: TGTGCCAGCAGCCTGCGGGGGACAGGTCCCTTGCGAGAGACCCAGTACTTC. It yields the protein CASSLRGTGPLRETQYF.

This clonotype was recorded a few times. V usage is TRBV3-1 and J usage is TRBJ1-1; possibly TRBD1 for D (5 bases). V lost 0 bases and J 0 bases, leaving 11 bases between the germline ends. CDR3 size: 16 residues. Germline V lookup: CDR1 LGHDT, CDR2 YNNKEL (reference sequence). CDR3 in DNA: TGTGCCAGCAGCCAAGATCTAGGGACGGTGAACACTGAAGCTTTCTTT. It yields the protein CASSQDLGTVNTEAFF.

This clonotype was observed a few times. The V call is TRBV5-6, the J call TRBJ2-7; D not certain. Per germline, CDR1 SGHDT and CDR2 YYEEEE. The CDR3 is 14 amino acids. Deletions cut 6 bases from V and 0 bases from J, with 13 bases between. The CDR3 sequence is CASIDGPRSYEQYF. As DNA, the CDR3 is TGTGCCAGCATCGACGGACCTCGCTCCTACGAGCAGTACTTC.